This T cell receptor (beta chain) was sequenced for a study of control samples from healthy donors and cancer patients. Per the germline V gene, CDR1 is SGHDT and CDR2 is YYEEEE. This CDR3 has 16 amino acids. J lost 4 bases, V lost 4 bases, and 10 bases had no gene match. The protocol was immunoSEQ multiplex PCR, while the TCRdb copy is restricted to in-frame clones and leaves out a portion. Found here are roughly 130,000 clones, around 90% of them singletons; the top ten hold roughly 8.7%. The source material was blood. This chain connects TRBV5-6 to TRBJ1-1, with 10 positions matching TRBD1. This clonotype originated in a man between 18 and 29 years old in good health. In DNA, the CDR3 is TGTGCCAGCAGCGAAACTGGACAGGGGGGCACCACTGAAGCTTTCTTT. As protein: CASSETGQGGTTEAFF.